Each of the 4 T cell receptor beta chains below was sequenced from the same sample in a study of OX40 agonist ivuxolimab in advanced cancers. Data came from immunoSEQ multiplex PCR; TCRdb stores just in-frame clones and leaves some out. The table lists tens of thousands of clones, around 90% of them singletons. The sample was CD4+ or CD8+ T cells sorted from blood, taken in a trial of the OX40 agonist ivuxolimab. These receptors were taken from an adult with an advanced solid tumor such as melanoma, head and neck, liver or kidney cancer.

V and J are TRBV6-5 and TRBJ2-7, with 10 bases aligning to TRBD1. CDR1 and CDR2 (germline): MNHEY, SVGAGI. Trimming took 6 bases from V and 2 from J; bases not matched to a gene: 4. CDR3 length equals 14 residues. CDR3 protein: CASREGQGPYEQYF. DNA of the CDR3: TGTGCCAGCAGAGAGGGACAGGGGCCCTACGAGCAGTACTTC.

The V call is TRBV7-3, the J call TRBJ2-5; 7 positions agree with TRBD2. The J segment lost 0 bases and the V segment lost 5 bases, leaving 6 bases of the junction unmatched. CDR1 is SGHTA and CDR2 is FQGTGA in the germline V gene. The CDR3 runs 15 residues. CDR3 DNA sequence: TGTGCCAGCAGCACTAGCGTTGGCCACCAAGAGACCCAGTACTTC. Amino acids: CASSTSVGHQETQYF.

This chain joins TRBV11-2 and TRBJ2-1, with D tentatively TRBD1 or TRBD2 (5 bases each). The CDR3 extends over 13 amino acids. V shed 4 bases and J shed 8 bases, with 12 bases lying between them. Per germline, CDR1 SGHAT and CDR2 FQNNGV. CDR3 protein: CASSYGEGYEQFF. For the CDR3, the DNA is TGTGCCAGCAGCTACGGAGAGGGGTATGAGCAGTTCTTC.

This chain uses TRBV11-3 with TRBJ2-1; 7 positions agree with TRBD2. Per germline, CDR1 SGHNT and CDR2 YENEEA. V trimming: 1 base; J trimming: 4 bases; junction bases outside the gene matches: 1. This CDR3 is 14 amino acids long. The CDR3: CASSLAGGYNEQFF. DNA for the CDR3: TGTGCCAGCAGCTTAGCGGGGGGTTACAATGAGCAGTTCTTC. Based on the CDR3 plus reference TRBV11-3 and TRBJ2-1, the full variable domain is EAGVVQSPRYKIIEKKQPVAFWCNPISGHNTLYWYLQNLGQGPELLIRYENEEAVDDSQLPKDRFSAERLKGVDSTLKIQPAELGDSAVYLCASSLAGGYNEQFFGPGTRLTVL.